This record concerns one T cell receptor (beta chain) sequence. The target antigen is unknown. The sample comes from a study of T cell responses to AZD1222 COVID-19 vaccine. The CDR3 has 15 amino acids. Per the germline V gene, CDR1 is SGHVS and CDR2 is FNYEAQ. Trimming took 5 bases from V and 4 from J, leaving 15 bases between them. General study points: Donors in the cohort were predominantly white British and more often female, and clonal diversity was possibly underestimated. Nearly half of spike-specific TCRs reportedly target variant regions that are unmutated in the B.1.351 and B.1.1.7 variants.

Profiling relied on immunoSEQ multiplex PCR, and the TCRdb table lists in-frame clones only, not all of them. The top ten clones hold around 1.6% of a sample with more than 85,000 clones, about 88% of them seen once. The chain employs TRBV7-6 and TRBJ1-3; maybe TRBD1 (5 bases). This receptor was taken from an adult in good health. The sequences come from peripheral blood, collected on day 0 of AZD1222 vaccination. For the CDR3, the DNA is TGTGCCAGCAGCCCCAGACGGGGGAGAGGAAACACCATATATTTT. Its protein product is CASSPRRGRGNTIYF. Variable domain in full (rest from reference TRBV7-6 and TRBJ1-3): GAGVSQSPRYKVTKRGQDVALRCDPISGHVSLYWYRQALGQGPEFLTYFNYEAQQDKSGLPNDRFSAERPEGSISTLTIQRTEQRDSAMYRCASSPRRGRGNTIYFGEGSWLTVV.